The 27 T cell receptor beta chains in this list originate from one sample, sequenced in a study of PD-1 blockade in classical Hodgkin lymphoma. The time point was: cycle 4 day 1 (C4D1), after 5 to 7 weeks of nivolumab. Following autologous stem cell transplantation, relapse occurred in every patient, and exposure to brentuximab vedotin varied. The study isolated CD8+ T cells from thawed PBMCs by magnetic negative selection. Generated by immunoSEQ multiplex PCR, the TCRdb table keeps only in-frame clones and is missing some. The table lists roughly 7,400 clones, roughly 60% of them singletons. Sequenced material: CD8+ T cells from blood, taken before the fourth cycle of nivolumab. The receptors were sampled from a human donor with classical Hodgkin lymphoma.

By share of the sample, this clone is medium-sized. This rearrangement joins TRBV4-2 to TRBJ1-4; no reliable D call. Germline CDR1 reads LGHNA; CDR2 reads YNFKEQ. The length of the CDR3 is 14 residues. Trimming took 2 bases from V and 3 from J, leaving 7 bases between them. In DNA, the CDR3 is TGTGCCAGCAGCCAACTTCAGTCTAATGAAAAACTGTTTTTT. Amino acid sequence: CASSQLQSNEKLFF.

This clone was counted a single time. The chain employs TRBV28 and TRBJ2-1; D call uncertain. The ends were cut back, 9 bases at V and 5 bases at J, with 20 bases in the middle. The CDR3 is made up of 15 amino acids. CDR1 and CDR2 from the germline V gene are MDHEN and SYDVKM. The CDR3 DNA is TGTGCCAGTGAACCCCGGGCTAGTCGCCACAATGAGCAGTTCTTC. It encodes CASEPRASRHNEQFF.

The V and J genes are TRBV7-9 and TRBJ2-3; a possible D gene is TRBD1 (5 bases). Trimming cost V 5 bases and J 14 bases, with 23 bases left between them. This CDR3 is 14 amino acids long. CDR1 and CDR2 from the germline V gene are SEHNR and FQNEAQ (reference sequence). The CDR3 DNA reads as TGTGCCAGCAGCGCAACAACGACAGTTCCGATGCCGTATTTT. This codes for CASSATTTVPMPYF.

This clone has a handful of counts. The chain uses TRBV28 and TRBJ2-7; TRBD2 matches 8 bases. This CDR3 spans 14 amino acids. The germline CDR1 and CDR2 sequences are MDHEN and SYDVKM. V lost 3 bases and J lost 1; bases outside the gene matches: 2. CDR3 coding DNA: TGTGCCAGCAGTTTGCTAGCGGGTTCCTACGAGCAGTACTTC. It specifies CASSLLAGSYEQYF.

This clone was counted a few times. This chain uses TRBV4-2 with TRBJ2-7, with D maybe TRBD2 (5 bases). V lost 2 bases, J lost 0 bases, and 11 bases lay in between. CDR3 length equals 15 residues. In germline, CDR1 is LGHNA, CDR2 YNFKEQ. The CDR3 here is CASSQTPEGSYEQYF. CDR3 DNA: TGTGCCAGCAGCCAAACCCCCGAGGGCTCCTACGAGCAGTACTTC.

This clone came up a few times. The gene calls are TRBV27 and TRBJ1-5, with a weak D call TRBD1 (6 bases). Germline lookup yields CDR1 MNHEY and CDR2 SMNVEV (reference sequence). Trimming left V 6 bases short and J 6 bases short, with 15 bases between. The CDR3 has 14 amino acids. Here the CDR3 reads CASRLGGTAQPQHF. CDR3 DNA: TGTGCCAGCAGACTAGGGGGGACTGCTCAGCCCCAGCATTTT.

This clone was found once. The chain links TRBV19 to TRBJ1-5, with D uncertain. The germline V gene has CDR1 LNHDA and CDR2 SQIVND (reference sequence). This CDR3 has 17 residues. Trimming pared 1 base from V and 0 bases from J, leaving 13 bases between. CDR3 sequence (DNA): TGTGCCAGTAGTATAGCCGGCAGACCGAATAGCAATCAGCCCCAGCATTTT. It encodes CASSIAGRPNSNQPQHF.

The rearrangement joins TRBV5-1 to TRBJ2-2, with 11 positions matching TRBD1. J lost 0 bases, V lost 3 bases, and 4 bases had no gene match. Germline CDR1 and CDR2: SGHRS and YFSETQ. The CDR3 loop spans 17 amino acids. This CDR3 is CASSYGTGGANTGELFF. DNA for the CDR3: TGCGCCAGCAGCTACGGGACAGGGGGTGCGAACACCGGGGAGCTGTTTTTT.

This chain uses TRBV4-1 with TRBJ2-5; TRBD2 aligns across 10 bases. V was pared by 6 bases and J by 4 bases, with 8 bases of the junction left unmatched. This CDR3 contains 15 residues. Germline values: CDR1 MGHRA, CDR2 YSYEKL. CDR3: CASSSSGTSVETQYF. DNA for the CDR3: TGCGCCAGCAGTTCCTCCGGGACTAGCGTAGAGACCCAGTACTTC.

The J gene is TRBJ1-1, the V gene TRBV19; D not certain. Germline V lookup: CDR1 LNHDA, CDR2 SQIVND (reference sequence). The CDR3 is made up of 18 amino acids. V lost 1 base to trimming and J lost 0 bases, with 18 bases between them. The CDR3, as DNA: TGTGCCAGTAGTATAGGGTGGTATAATTTGGGCATGAACACTGAAGCTTTCTTT. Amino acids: CASSIGWYNLGMNTEAFF. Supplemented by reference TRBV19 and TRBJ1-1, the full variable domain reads DGGITQSPKYLFRKEGQNVTLSCEQNLNHDAMYWYRQDPGQGLRLIYYSQIVNDFQKGDIAEGYSVSREKKESFPLTVTSAQKNPTAFYLCASSIGWYNLGMNTEAFFGQGTRLTVV.

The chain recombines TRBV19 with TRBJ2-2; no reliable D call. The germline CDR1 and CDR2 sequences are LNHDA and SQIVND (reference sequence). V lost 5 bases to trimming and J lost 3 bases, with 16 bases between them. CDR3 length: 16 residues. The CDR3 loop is CASSAVMVEYTGELFF. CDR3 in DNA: TGTGCCAGTAGTGCAGTAATGGTCGAATACACCGGGGAGCTGTTTTTT.

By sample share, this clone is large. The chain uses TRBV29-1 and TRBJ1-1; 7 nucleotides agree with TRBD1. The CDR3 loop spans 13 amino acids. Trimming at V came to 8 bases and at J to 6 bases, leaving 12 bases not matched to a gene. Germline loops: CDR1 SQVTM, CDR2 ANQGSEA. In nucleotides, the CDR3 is TGCAGCCTACGAACGACAGGGATCGCTGAAGCTTTCTTT. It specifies CSLRTTGIAEAFF.

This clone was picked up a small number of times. The CDR3 DNA is TGTGCCAGCAGTTTAAGACCCCTGCTAGATACGCAGTATTTT. Amino acids: CASSLRPLLDTQYF. The chain employs TRBV27 and TRBJ2-3; D remains ambiguous. The germline gives CDR1 MNHEY, CDR2 SMNVEV (reference sequence). The CDR3 sequence is 14 residues long. With 2 bases removed from V and 5 bases from J, the gap between germline ends came to 11 bases.

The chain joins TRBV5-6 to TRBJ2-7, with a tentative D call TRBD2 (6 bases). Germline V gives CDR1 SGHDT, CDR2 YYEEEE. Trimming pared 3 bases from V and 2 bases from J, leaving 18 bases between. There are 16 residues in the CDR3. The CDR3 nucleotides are TGTGCCAGCAGCTCCAGACTAGGGGTTTATACCTACGAGCAGTACTTC. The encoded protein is CASSSRLGVYTYEQYF.

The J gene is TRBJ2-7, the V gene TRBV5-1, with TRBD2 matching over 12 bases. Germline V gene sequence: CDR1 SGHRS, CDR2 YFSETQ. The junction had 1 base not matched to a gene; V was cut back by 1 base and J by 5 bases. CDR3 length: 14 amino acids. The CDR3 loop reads CASSLWTSGDEQYF. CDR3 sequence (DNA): TGCGCCAGCAGCTTGTGGACTAGCGGGGACGAGCAGTACTTC.

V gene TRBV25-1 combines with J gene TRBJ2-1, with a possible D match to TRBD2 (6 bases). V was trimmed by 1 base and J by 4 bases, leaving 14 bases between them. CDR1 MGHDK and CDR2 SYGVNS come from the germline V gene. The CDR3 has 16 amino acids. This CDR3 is CASSESWAGTYNEQFF. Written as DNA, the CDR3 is TGTGCCAGCAGTGAATCTTGGGCAGGGACTTACAATGAGCAGTTCTTC.

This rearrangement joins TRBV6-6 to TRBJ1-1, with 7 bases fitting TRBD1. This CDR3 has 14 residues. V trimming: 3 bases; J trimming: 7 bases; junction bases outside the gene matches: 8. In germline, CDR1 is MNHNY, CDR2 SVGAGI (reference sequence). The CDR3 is CASSYQTGWIEAFF. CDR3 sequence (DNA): TGTGCCAGCAGTTATCAGACAGGGTGGATTGAAGCTTTCTTT.

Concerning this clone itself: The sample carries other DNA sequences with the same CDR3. CDR3 bases: TGTGCCAGCAGCCCTAGCGGGACCTTCTCCTACGAGCAGTACTTC. Protein sequence: CASSPSGTFSYEQYF. The chain has TRBV7-2 and TRBJ2-7, with 9 nucleotides matching TRBD2. Germline assignment: CDR1 SGHTA and CDR2 FQGNSA. The CDR3 sequence is 15 residues long. The trim removed 5 bases at V and 0 bases at J, leaving 5 bases unmatched.

CDR3 DNA sequence: TGTGCCAGCAGCTTAGCCCCCTCCCATTGGGGAGCCAAAAACATTCAGTACTTC. It encodes CASSLAPSHWGAKNIQYF. The chain combines TRBV11-2 with TRBJ2-4; the D is unclear. V shed 1 base and J shed 0 bases, with 16 bases lying between them. Germline lookup yields CDR1 SGHAT and CDR2 FQNNGV. The CDR3 loop spans 18 amino acids.

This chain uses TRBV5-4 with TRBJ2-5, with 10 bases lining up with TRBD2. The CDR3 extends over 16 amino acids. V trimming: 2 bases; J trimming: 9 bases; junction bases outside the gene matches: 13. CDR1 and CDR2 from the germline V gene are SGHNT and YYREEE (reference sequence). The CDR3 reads CASSFEGLARPGAQYF. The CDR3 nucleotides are TGTGCCAGCAGCTTCGAGGGACTAGCGAGACCCGGGGCCCAGTACTTC.

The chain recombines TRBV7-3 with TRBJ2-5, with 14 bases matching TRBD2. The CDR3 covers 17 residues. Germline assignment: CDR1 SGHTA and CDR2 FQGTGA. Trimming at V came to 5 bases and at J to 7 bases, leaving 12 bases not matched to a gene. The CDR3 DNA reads TGTGCCAGCAGCCTCTACGGGACTAGCGGGAGCGGCGGGACCCAGTACTTC. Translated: CASSLYGTSGSGGTQYF.

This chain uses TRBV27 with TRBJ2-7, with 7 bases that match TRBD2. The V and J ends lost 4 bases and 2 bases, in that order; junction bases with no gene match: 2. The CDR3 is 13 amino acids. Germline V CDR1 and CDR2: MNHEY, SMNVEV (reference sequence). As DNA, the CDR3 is TGTGCCAGCAGTTCTCTAGCGGCCTACGAGCAGTACTTC. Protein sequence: CASSSLAAYEQYF.

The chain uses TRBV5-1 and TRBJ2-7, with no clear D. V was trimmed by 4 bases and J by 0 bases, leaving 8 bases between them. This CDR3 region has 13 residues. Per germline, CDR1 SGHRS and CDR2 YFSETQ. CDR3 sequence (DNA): TGCGCCAGCAGCCCCCCGGACTCCTACGAGCAGTACTTC. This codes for CASSPPDSYEQYF.

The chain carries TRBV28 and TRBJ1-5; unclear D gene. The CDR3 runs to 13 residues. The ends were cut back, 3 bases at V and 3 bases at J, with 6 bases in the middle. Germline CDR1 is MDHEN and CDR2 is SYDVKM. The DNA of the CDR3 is TGTGCCAGCAGTTTGGTCGACAATCAGCCCCAGCATTTT. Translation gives CASSLVDNQPQHF.

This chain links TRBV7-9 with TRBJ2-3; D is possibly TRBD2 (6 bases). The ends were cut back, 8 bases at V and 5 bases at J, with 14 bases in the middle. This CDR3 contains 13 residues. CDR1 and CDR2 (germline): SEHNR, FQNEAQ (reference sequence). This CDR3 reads CASETRRGDTQYF. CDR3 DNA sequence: TGTGCCAGCGAGACACGGCGGGGAGATACGCAGTATTTT.

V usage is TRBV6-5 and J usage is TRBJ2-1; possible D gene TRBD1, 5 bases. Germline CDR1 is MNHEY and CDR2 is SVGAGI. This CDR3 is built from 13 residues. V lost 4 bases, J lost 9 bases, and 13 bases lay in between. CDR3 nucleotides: TGTGCCAGCAGTTTCCTAACAGGTTTTGAGCAGTTCTTC. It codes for CASSFLTGFEQFF.

The CDR3, as DNA: TGTGCCAGCAGTCCGGGGAGGGGGCTCCGTGAAAAACTGTTTTTT. Translation gives CASSPGRGLREKLFF. The chain employs TRBV28 and TRBJ1-4, with 7 nucleotides matching TRBD1. The CDR3 has 15 amino acids. Germline values: CDR1 MDHEN, CDR2 SYDVKM. With 5 bases clipped from V and 7 bases from J, the junction kept 10 bases outside the gene matches.